Listed here are 15 T cell receptor beta chains from one sample, sequenced in a study of shared clonotypes between healthy human individuals. Clones were sequenced by immunoSEQ multiplex PCR, and TCRdb holds only the in-frame ones, with some missing. This table has millions of clones, approximately 95% appearing once. The sample was naive CD4+ T cells from PBMCs. Specified subset: CD45RA+ positively selected. Source of these receptors: a man younger than 30 in good health. Some clones in this sample may be carry-over from other donors' samples.

Notes on this clone: The junction departs from germline at one end; a sequencing error may be responsible. This rearrangement joins TRBV5-1 to TRBJ1-2; no clear D gene. The CDR3 consists of 16 residues. CDR1 and CDR2 from the germline V gene are SGHRS and YFSETQ. Here the CDR3 reads CASRLASDATNYGYTF. The CDR3 nucleotides are TGCGCCAGCAGGTTGGCCTCGGACGCCACTAACTATGGCTACACCTTC.

J is TRBJ2-1 and V is TRBV10-3; 7 nucleotides align to TRBD1. J lost 10 bases, V lost 2 bases, and 8 bases had no gene match. The CDR3 length is 14 residues. CDR1 and CDR2 from the germline V gene are ENHRY and SYGVKD. The DNA of the CDR3 is TGTGCCATCAGTGAGGGTCAGGGGGTTGGAGAGCAGTTCTTC. Translating gives CAISEGQGVGEQFF.

The chain carries TRBV27 and TRBJ2-1; TRBD2 matches at 11 bases. Germline V gives CDR1 MNHEY, CDR2 SMNVEV (reference sequence). The CDR3 length is 17 residues. Trimming cost V 4 bases and J 8 bases; bases outside gene matches: 13. CDR3 coding DNA: TGTGCCAGCAGTTCTATGATAGCGGGAGGGCCTTCGGATGAGCAGTTCTTC. Translation gives CASSSMIAGGPSDEQFF.

The chain links TRBV30 to TRBJ1-2; TRBD1 agrees at 11 bases. Germline CDR1 reads GTSNPN; CDR2 reads SVGIG (reference sequence). The CDR3 covers 14 residues. Losses at the gene ends were 5 bases for V and 3 bases for J; bases not matched to a gene: 5. CDR3 nucleotides: TGTGCCTGGGAGGACAGGGGGCGCGACTATGGCTACACCTTC. Its protein product is CAWEDRGRDYGYTF.

V gene TRBV29-1 combines with J gene TRBJ1-6; the D gene is possibly TRBD1 (6 bases). The length of the CDR3 is 13 residues. Per germline, CDR1 SQVTM and CDR2 ANQGSEA. V dropped 4 bases and J dropped 7 bases, with 11 bases sitting between them. CDR3 nucleotides: TGCAGCGTTGCGGGGGGCCGGAATTCACCCCTCCACTTT. Protein product: CSVAGGRNSPLHF.

The chain has TRBV19 and TRBJ2-5, with D uncertain. The germline CDR1 and CDR2 sequences are LNHDA and SQIVND (reference sequence). The V gene lost 3 bases and the J gene lost 7 bases, with 15 bases spanning the gap. The CDR3 runs to 14 residues. CDR3 sequence: CASSIATDDATQYF. The CDR3 nucleotides read TGTGCCAGTAGTATCGCCACGGATGACGCGACCCAGTACTTC.

The V gene is TRBV7-9, the J gene TRBJ2-3; 7 bases line up with TRBD2. J was trimmed by 2 bases and V by 1 base; bases with no gene match: 6. CDR1 SEHNR and CDR2 FQNEAQ come from the germline V gene (reference sequence). This CDR3 is built from 16 residues. Written as DNA, the CDR3 is TGTGCCAGCAGCTTAGGGGGCAGCGGGGTCACAGATACGCAGTATTTT. Translated: CASSLGGSGVTDTQYF.

The chain has TRBV7-2 and TRBJ2-7, with 8 bases matching TRBD1. V gave up 5 bases and J gave up 7 bases; unmatched junction bases: 10. The germline V gene encodes CDR1 SGHTA and CDR2 FQGNSA. The CDR3 is 14 residues long. CDR3 amino acids: CASSKGTGLGEQYF. DNA for the CDR3: TGTGCCAGCAGCAAAGGGACAGGCCTGGGGGAGCAGTACTTC.

The CDR3 sequence: CASSLGGTAEAFF. The CDR3 nucleotides are TGTGCCAGCAGTTTAGGTGGCACAGCTGAAGCTTTCTTT. V gene TRBV28 combines with J gene TRBJ1-1; D unresolved. The CDR3 runs to 13 residues. V lost 2 bases and J lost 6, with 10 bases in between. Germline CDR1 is MDHEN and CDR2 is SYDVKM.

V and J are TRBV29-1 and TRBJ2-5; D is undetermined. Per the germline V gene, CDR1 is SQVTM and CDR2 is ANQGSEA. V dropped 6 bases and J dropped 3 bases, with 11 bases sitting between them. There are 12 residues in the CDR3. CDR3 sequence reads: CSVRLIKETQYF. CDR3 coding DNA: TGCAGCGTCAGACTGATAAAAGAGACCCAGTACTTC. The whole variable domain, filled in from reference TRBV29-1 and TRBJ2-5, reads SAVISQKPSRDICQRGTSLTIQCQVDSQVTMMFWYRQQPGQSLTLIATANQGSEATYESGFVIDKFPISRPNLTFSTLTVSNMSPEDSSIYLCSVRLIKETQYFGPGTRLLVL.

The V call is TRBV10-3, the J call TRBJ1-1, with TRBD1 as a possible D gene (5 bases). The CDR3 runs to 14 residues. V gave up 2 bases and J gave up 6 bases, with 13 bases separating them. Germline CDR1 is ENHRY and CDR2 is SYGVKD. The CDR3 region has the DNA TGTGCCATCAGTGAGCTGTCCCCGGGGCCTGAAGCTTTCTTT. Its translation is CAISELSPGPEAFF.

This sequence joins TRBV6-6 and TRBJ2-5; D ambiguous. The V and J ends lost 0 bases and 9 bases respectively, with 5 bases between them. This CDR3 comprises 11 residues. Per the germline V gene, CDR1 is MNHNY and CDR2 is SVGAGI (reference sequence). The CDR3 is CASSYSGAQYF. CDR3 in DNA: TGTGCCAGCAGTTACTCGGGCGCCCAGTACTTC.

This sequence joins TRBV5-4 and TRBJ1-2, with TRBD1 identical over 10 bases. Germline V CDR1 and CDR2: SGHNT, YYREEE (reference sequence). V shed 0 bases and J 5 bases; nucleotides not matched to a gene: 4. The CDR3 loop spans 15 amino acids. This chain's CDR3 is CASSLVGTGEYGYTF. The DNA of the CDR3 is TGTGCCAGCAGCTTGGTTGGGACAGGGGAGTATGGCTACACCTTC.

The V call is TRBV11-2, the J call TRBJ2-1, with TRBD2 matching 9 bases. The trim removed 5 bases at V and 1 base at J, leaving 3 bases unmatched. This CDR3 is 15 amino acids long. Germline V lookup: CDR1 SGHAT, CDR2 FQNNGV. CDR3 sequence (DNA): TGTGCCAGCAGCCGTGGACTAGCGTCCTACAATGAGCAGTTCTTC. Amino acid sequence: CASSRGLASYNEQFF.

The V gene is TRBV2, the J gene TRBJ2-5; 8 bases match TRBD1. V lost 7 bases, J lost 3 bases, and 4 bases stayed unmatched. Germline loops: CDR1 SNHLY, CDR2 FYNNEI. This CDR3 is 13 amino acids long. CDR3 nucleotide sequence: TGTGCCAGCAACCTGGACAGGGAAGAGACCCAGTACTTC. This encodes CASNLDREETQYF.